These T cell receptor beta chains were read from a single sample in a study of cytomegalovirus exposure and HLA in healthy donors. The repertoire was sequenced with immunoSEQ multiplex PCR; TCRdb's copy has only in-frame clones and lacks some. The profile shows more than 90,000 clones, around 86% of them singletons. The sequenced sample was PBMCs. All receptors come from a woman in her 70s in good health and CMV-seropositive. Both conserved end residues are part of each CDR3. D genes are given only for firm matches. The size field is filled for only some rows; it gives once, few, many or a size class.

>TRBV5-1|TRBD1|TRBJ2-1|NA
TGCGCCAGCAGCTTACTGGCCGGGACAGGGGGCTCCTACAATGAGCAGTTCTTC
CASSLLAGTGGSYNEQFF
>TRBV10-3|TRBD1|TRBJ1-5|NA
TGTGCCATCAATCCGGACAGGGCCCAGCCCCAGCATTTT
CAINPDRAQPQHF
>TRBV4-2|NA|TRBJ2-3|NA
TGTGCCAGCAGTCCCGAGGGTCGCGGGTGGTATGAGAATACGCAGTATTTT
CASSPEGRGWYENTQYF
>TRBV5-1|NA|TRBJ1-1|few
TGCGCCAGCAGCTTTACGGGTGAGGGAAACACTGAAGCTTTCTTT
CASSFTGEGNTEAFF
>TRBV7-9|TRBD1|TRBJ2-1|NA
TGTGCCAGCAGCACGAACGGACAGGGGATGAATAATGAGCAGTTCTTC
CASSTNGQGMNNEQFF
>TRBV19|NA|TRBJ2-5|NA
TGTGCCAGTAGCCCTCCCCGACAGGACCCGTACCAAGAGACCCAGTACTTC
CASSPPRQDPYQETQYF
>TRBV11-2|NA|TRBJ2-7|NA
TGTGCCAGCAGCTCGATCTTAGTCTCCTACGAGCAGTACTTC
CASSSILVSYEQYF
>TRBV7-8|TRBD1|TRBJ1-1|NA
TGTGCCAGCAGCTCCCGCGGCCTGGGACAGATCAACACTGAAGCTTTCTTT
CASSSRGLGQINTEAFF
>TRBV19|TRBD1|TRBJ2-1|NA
TGTGCCAGTAGTACCCGGGACAGGGAGGGCAATGAGCAGTTCTTC
CASSTRDREGNEQFF
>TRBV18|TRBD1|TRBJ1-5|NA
TGTGCCAGCTCACCCCCCGAGGGACAGCCCAATCAGCCCCAGCATTTT
CASSPPEGQPNQPQHF
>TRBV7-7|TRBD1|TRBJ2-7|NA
TGTGCTAGCAGCCGGGACAGGGGATCCTACGAGCAGTACTTC
CASSRDRGSYEQYF
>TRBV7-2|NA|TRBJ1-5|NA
TGTGCCAGCAGCTCCTACTGGACGGGGGGGCAGCCCCAGCATTTT
CASSSYWTGGQPQHF
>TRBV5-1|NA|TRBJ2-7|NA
TGCGCCAGCCGAATGGACACCCAGACTTACGAGCAGTACTTC
CASRMDTQTYEQYF
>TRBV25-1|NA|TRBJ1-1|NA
TGTGCCAGCAGTGAGGGCAGGTCGAACACTGAAGCTTTCTTT
CASSEGRSNTEAFF
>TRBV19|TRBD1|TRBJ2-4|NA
TGTGCCAGTAGTATAGGGACAGGGAATGGGGACATTCAGTACTTC
CASSIGTGNGDIQYF
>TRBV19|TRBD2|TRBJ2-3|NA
TGTGCCAGTAGCGTTAGCGGGAGGGCCCTTATGAGCACAGATACGCTGTATTTT
CASSVSGRALMSTDTLYF
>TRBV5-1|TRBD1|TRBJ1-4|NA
TGCGCCAGCAGATACAGGGGATCTGCAACTAATGAAAAACTGTTTTTT
CASRYRGSATNEKLFF
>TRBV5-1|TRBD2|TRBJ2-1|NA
TGCGCCAGCAGAGAAACACCGGGACTAGCGGTCCTTGAGCAGTTCTTC
CASRETPGLAVLEQFF
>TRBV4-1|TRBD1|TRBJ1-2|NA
TGCGCCAGCAGCTACACGGACAGGGACGACTATGGCTACACCTTC
CASSYTDRDDYGYTF
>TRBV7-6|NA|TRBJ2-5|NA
TGTGCCAGCAGCCGTGCTGGCTCAAAAGAGACCCAGTACTTC
CASSRAGSKETQYF
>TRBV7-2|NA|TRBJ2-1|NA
TGTGCCAGCAGCCCTGACAATGAGCAGTTCTTC
CASSPDNEQFF
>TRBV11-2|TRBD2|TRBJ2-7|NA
TGTGCCAGCAGCTTAGGCGGGAGCTCCTACGAGCAGTACTTC
CASSLGGSSYEQYF
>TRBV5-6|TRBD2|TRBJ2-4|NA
TGTGCCAGCAGCTGGGAGGGTCCCGGGGGAAACATTCAGTACTTC
CASSWEGPGGNIQYF
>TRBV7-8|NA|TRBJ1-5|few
TGTGCCAGCAGCTCAACAGGCAATCAGCCCCAGCATTTT
CASSSTGNQPQHF
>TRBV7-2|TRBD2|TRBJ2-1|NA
TGTGCCAGCAGCTCCCTAGCGGAATGGGTGAATGAGCAGTTCTTC
CASSSLAEWVNEQFF
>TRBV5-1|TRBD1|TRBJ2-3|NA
TGCGCCAGCAGCTTGGCCAGGGGGTTAGGGAGCACAGATACGCAGTATTTT
CASSLARGLGSTDTQYF
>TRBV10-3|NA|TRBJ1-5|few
TGTGCCATCAACGACTCCGAGGGTCAGCCCCAGCATTTT
CAINDSEGQPQHF
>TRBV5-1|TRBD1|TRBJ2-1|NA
TGCGCCAGCAGCTCGGACCCACAGGGGGCTGAGCAGTTCTTC
CASSSDPQGAEQFF
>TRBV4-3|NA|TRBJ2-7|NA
TGCGCCAGCAGCCAGCAGGAGGGCGCCGAGCAGTACTTC
CASSQQEGAEQYF
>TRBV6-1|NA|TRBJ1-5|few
TGTGCCAGCAGTGAAGGGACTTATCAGCCCCAGCATTTT
CASSEGTYQPQHF
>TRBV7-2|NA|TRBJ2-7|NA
TGTGCCAGCAGCTTAGCGGTAGACTTTAGCTCCTACGAGCAGTACTTC
CASSLAVDFSSYEQYF
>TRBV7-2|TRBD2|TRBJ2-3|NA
TGTGCCAGCAGCTTGACTAGCGGAAGAACAGATACGCAGTATTTT
CASSLTSGRTDTQYF
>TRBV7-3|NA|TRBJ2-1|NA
TGTGCCAGCAGCTTACAGGGCGGCTATGAGCAGTTCTTC
CASSLQGGYEQFF
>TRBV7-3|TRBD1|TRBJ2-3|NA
TGTGCCAGCAGCCAGGGACAGGGGGGCCCAGATACGCAGTATTTT
CASSQGQGGPDTQYF
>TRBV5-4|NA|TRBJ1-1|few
TGTGCCAGCAGCTTGGAGGGGGGAGGGACTGAAGCTTTCTTT
CASSLEGGGTEAFF